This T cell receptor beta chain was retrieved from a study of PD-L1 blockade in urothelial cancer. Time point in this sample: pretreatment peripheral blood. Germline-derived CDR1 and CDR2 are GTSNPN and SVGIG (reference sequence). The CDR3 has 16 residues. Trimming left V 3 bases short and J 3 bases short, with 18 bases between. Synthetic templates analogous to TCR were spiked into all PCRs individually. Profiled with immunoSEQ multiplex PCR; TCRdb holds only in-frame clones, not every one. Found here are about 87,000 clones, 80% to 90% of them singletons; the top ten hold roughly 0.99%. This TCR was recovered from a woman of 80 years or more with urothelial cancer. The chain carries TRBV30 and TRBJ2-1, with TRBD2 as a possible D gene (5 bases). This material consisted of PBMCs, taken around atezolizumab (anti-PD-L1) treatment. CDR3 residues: CAWRGIRESYYNEQFF. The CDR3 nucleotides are TGTGCCTGGAGAGGGATTAGGGAGTCGTACTACAATGAGCAGTTCTTC.